The source of this TCR beta chain is a study of blood T cell repertoires in COVID-19. Overall study context: PBMCs, B-cell-depleted T cells, or T cells provided the cDNA or gDNA that made up the material.

The germline gives CDR1 KGHSH, CDR2 LQKENI. CDR3 length equals 15 residues. J gave up 8 bases and V 3 bases, and 6 bases lay outside the gene matches. This clone was recorded only once. In the study's own analysis: Quantification of nucleated cells was approximated via reference gene primer amplification. Clones were read by immunoSEQ multiplex PCR, and TCRdb kept only the in-frame ones, dropping some. Clone size and V and J calls were adopted from that table, with D and trimming inferred from the DNA. The sample holds about 84,000 clones, about 83% seen once. The chain has TRBV18 and TRBJ1-4; 10 nucleotides line up with TRBD1. What was sequenced was peripheral blood. The clonotype originates from an older man with active or convalescent COVID-19. The CDR3: CASSPSGTGEEKLFF. CDR3 DNA sequence: TGTGCCAGCTCACCTTCCGGGACAGGGGAAGAAAAACTGTTTTTT.